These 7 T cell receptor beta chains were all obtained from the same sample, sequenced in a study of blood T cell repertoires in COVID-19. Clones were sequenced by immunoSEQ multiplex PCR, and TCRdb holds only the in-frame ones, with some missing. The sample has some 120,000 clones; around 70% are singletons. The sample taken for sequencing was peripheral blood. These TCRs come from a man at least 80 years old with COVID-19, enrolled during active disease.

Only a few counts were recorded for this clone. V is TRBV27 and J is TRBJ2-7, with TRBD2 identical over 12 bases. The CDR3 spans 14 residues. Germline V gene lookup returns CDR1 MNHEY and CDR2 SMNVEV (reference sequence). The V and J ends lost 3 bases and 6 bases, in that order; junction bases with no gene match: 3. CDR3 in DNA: TGTGCCAGCAGTTTGACTAGCGGGAGTCGCGAGCAGTACTTC. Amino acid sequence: CASSLTSGSREQYF.

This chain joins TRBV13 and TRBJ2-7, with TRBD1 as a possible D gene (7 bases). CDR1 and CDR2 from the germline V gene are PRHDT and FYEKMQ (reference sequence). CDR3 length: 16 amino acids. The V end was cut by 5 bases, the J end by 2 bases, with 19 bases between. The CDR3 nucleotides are TGTGCCAGCAGCCTCGCGGGACAGCTTTCGACCTACGAGCAGTACTTC. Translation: CASSLAGQLSTYEQYF.

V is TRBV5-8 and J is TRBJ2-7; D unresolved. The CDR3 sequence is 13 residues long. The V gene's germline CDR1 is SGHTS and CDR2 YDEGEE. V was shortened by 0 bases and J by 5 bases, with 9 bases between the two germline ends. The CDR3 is CASSLALLDEQYF. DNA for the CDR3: TGTGCCAGCAGCTTGGCCCTACTCGACGAGCAGTACTTC.

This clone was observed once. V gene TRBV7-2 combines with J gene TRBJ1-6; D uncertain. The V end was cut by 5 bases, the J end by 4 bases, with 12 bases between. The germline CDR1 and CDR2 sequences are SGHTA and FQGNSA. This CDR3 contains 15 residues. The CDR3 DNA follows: TGTGCCAGCAGCCTAGGACGGGTGTATAATTCACCCCTCCACTTT. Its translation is CASSLGRVYNSPLHF.

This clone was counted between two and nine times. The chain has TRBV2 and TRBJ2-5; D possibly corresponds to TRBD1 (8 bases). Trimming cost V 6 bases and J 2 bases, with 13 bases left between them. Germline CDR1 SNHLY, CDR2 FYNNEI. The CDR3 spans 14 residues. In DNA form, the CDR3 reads TGTGCCAGCAGGGGGGGGACAGGTCAAGAGACCCAGTACTTC. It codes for CASRGGTGQETQYF.

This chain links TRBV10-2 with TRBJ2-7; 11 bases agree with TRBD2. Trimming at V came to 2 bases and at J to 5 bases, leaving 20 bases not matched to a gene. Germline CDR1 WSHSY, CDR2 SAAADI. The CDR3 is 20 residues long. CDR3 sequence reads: CASSETTSPVTSGKSDEQYF. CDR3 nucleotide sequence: TGCGCCAGCAGTGAGACTACCTCGCCCGTGACTAGCGGGAAATCCGACGAGCAGTACTTC.

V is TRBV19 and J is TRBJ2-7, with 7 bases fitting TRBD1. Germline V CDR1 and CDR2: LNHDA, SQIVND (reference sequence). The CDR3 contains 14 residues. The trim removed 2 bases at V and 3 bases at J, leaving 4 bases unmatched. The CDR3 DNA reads TGTGCCAGTAGTATAAATACAGGGGACTACGAGCAGTACTTC. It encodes CASSINTGDYEQYF.